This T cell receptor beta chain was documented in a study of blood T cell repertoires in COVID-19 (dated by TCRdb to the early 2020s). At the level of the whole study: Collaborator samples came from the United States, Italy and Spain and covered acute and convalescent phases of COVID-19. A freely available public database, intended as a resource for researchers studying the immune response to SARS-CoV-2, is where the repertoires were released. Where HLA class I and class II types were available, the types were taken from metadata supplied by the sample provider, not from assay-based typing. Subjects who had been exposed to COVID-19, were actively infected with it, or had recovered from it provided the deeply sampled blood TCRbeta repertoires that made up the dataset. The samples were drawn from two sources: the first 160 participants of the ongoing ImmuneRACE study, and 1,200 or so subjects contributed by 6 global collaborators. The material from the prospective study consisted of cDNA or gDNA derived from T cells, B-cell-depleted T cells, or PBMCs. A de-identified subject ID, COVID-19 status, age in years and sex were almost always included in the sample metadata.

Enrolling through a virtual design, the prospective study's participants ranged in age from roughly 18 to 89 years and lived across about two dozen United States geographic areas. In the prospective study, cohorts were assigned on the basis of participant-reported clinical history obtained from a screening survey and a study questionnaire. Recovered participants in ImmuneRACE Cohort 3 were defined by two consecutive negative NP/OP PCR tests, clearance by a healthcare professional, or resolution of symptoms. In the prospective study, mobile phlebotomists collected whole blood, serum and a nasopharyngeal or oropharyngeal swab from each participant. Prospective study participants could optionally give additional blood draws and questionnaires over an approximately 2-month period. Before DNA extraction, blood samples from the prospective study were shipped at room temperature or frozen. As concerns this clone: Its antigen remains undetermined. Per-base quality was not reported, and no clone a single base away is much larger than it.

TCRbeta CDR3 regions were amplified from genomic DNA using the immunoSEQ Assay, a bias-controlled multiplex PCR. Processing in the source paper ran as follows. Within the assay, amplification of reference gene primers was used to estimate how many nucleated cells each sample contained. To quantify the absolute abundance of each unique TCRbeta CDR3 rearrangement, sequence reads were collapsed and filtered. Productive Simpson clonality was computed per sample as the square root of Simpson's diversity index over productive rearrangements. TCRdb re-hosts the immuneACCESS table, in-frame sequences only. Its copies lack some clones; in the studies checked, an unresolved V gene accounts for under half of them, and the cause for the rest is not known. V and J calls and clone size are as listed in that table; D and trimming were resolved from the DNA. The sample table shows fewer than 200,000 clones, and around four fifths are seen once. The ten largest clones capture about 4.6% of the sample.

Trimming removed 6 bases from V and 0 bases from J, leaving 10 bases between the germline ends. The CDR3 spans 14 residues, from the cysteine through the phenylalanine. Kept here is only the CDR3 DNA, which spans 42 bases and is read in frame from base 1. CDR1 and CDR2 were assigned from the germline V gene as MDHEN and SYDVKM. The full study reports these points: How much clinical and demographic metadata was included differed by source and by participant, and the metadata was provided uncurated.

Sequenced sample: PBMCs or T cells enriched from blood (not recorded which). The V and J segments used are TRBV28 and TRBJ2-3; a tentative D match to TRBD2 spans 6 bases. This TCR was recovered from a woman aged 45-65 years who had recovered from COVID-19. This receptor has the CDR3 CASRPGTSTDTQYF. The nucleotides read TGTGCCAGCAGGCCCGGGACTAGCACAGATACGCAGTATTTT.